A single sample gave rise to the 29 T cell receptor beta chains below, sequenced in a study of early T cells in non-severe SARS-CoV-2 infection (dated by TCRdb to the early 2020s). Library construction relied on 5' RACE. Sequencing was performed on a NextSeq 500. TCRdb ran its own pipeline on the public reads, namely fastp trimming at Q25 and MiXCR clone calling, and kept in-frame beta chains. One record per CDR3 amino acid sequence lists the most common genes and DNA. The sample table shows about 110,000 distinct CDR3 sequences, and 10% to 15% are seen once. The leading ten clones occupy approximately 4% of the sample. Here the sequenced sample was whole blood, taken at baseline. The receptors were gathered from an adult who was a healthcare worker with PCR-confirmed SARS-CoV-2 infection or an uninfected control (not recorded which).

The gene calls are TRBV7-8 and TRBJ2-7, with 10 bases aligning to TRBD2. CDR1 is SGHVS and CDR2 is FQNEAQ in the germline V gene. The CDR3 is made up of 15 amino acids. V lost 5 bases to trimming and J lost 3 bases; unmatched junction nucleotides: 7. This chain's CDR3 is CASSGILAGVYEQYF. The DNA for the CDR3 is TGTGCCAGCAGCGGGATCCTAGCGGGGGTCTACGAGCAGTACTTC.

This clonotype was recorded at least ten times. J is TRBJ1-5 and V is TRBV19; the match to TRBD1 covers 9 bases. Germline trimming cut 3 bases from V and 2 bases from J; bases unmatched to any gene: 8. Germline-derived CDR1 and CDR2 are LNHDA and SQIVND (reference sequence). This CDR3 is 17 amino acids long. CDR3 DNA sequence: TGTGCCAGTAGTATGAGGAGGAGGACAGGGGGCAATCAGCCCCAGCATTTT. Protein product: CASSMRRRTGGNQPQHF. The full variable domain, with the rest looked up from reference TRBV19 and TRBJ1-5, is DGGITQSPKYLFRKEGQNVTLSCEQNLNHDAMYWYRQDPGQGLRLIYYSQIVNDFQKGDIAEGYSVSREKKESFPLTVTSAQKNPTAFYLCASSMRRRTGGNQPQHFGDGTRLSIL.

This clonotype was detected ten times or more. CDR3 sequence reads: CASRTVFNEKLFF. DNA of the CDR3: TGTGCCAGCAGGACAGTGTTTAATGAAAAACTGTTTTTT. This sequence joins TRBV2 and TRBJ1-4; weak D call: TRBD1 (5 bases). In germline, CDR1 is SNHLY, CDR2 FYNNEI. Trimming left V 6 bases short and J 4 bases short, with 9 bases between. CDR3 length: 13 residues.

The sample holds a few counts of this clonotype. The J gene is TRBJ2-7, the V gene TRBV7-9; D perhaps matches TRBD2 (5 bases). Germline-derived CDR1 and CDR2 are SEHNR and FQNEAQ (reference sequence). The CDR3 has 12 residues. Deletions cut 5 bases from V and 4 bases from J, with 9 bases between. Here the CDR3 reads CASSLDWYEQYF. CDR3 nucleotides: TGTGCCAGCAGCCTGGACTGGTACGAGCAGTACTTC.

The CDR3: CASTPGHYNSPLHF. The CDR3 nucleotides read TGTGCCAGCACCCCGGGACACTATAATTCACCCCTCCACTTT. The V and J genes are TRBV12-3 or TRBV12-4 and TRBJ1-6; D may be TRBD1 (6 bases). The ends were cut back, 7 bases at V and 3 bases at J, with 10 bases in the middle. This CDR3 is 14 amino acids long.

This clonotype was counted at least ten times. This sequence joins TRBV2 and TRBJ2-5, with D unclear. V gave up 2 bases and J gave up 5 bases, with 3 bases separating them. Germline CDR1 is SNHLY and CDR2 is FYNNEI. The CDR3 consists of 11 residues. The CDR3 DNA reads as TGTGCCAGCAGTGAACACGAGACCCAGTACTTC. Residues: CASSEHETQYF. Full variable domain (outside the CDR3, taken from reference TRBV2 and TRBJ2-5): EPEVTQTPSHQVTQMGQEVILRCVPISNHLYFYWYRQILGQKVEFLVSFYNNEISEKSEIFDDQFSVERPDGSNFTLKIRSTKLEDSAMYFCASSEHETQYFGPGTRLLVL.

This clonotype was recorded many times. This chain connects TRBV29-1 to TRBJ1-2; 7 bases are shared with TRBD1. CDR1 and CDR2 from the germline V gene are SQVTM and ANQGSEA. This CDR3 has 14 residues. J lost 1 base, V lost 6 bases, and 8 bases had no gene match. The CDR3 region has the DNA TGCAGCGTAAAGGGGACAGCAGATAACTATGGCTACACCTTC. Its protein product is CSVKGTADNYGYTF.

This clonotype was recorded a few times. A single base separates this from a much larger clone, so it may be a read error. The chain uses TRBV5-1 and TRBJ1-5; TRBD1 might be the D (5 bases). The V gene's germline CDR1 is SGHRS and CDR2 YFSETQ. The CDR3 is 15 amino acids. The CDR3 loop reads CVSSLGDLSNQPQHF. The CDR3 coding sequence is TGCGTCAGCAGCTTGGGGGACCTTAGCAATCAGCCCCAGCATTTT.

The gene calls are TRBV5-5 and TRBJ1-5, with D perhaps TRBD1 (6 bases). CDR1 is SGHKS and CDR2 is YYEKEE in the germline V gene (reference sequence). This CDR3 is 15 amino acids long. Between the trimmed V and J ends, which lost 0 bases and 7 bases, there was a span of 14 bases. In DNA, the CDR3 is TGTGCCAGCAGCTTGGAAACAGGGAGAAGACAGCCCCAGCATTTT. Protein sequence: CASSLETGRRQPQHF.

This clonotype was counted at least ten times. The J gene is TRBJ2-5, the V gene TRBV11-2, with 7 positions matching TRBD2. CDR1 is SGHAT and CDR2 is FQNNGV in the germline V gene. CDR3 length equals 19 residues. The J segment lost 1 base and the V segment lost 8 bases, leaving 22 bases of the junction unmatched. The CDR3 region is CASARQWVSAGAPQETQYF. The CDR3 coding sequence is TGTGCCAGCGCGCGGCAATGGGTCTCGGCGGGAGCCCCCCAAGAGACCCAGTACTTC.

About this clonotype itself: At one of its ends the junction is not consistent with the germline gene, which may arise from a read error. The V call is TRBV28, the J call TRBJ1-5, with no clear D. Germline CDR1 MDHEN, CDR2 SYDVKM. There are 15 residues in the CDR3. The CDR3 is CASSIWAEGNQPQHF. For the CDR3, the DNA is TGTGCCAGCAGTATATGGGCGGAGGGCAATCAGCCCCAGCATTTT.

This clonotype was found many times. This chain joins TRBV28 and TRBJ1-3; TRBD1 agrees at 8 bases. The V gene's germline CDR1 is MDHEN and CDR2 SYDVKM. V was pared by 5 bases and J by 3 bases, with 3 bases of the junction left unmatched. This CDR3 region has 14 residues. The CDR3 loop reads CASSVQGVGNTIYF. CDR3 coding DNA: TGTGCCAGCAGTGTACAGGGGGTTGGAAACACCATATATTTT.

This clonotype was seen a handful of times. The rearrangement uses TRBV30 and TRBJ1-4; 9 positions agree with TRBD1. The ends lost 5 bases at V and 7 bases at J; junction bases unmatched: 8. The CDR3 contains 14 residues. In germline, CDR1 is GTSNPN, CDR2 SVGIG (reference sequence). CDR3 coding DNA: TGTGCCTGGTGGGACAGGGCGGTGTCTGAAAAACTGTTTTTT. Its translation: CAWWDRAVSEKLFF. The full variable domain, rest sourced from reference TRBV30 and TRBJ1-4, is SQTIHQWPATLVQPVGSPLSLECTVEGTSNPNLYWYRQAAGRGLQLLFYSVGIGQISSEVPQNLSASRPQDRQFILSSKKLLLSDSGFYLCAWWDRAVSEKLFFGSGTQLSVL.

This clonotype was seen a handful of times. The chain carries TRBV6-5 and TRBJ1-1, with TRBD1 matching over 7 bases. From germline, CDR1 is MNHEY and CDR2 SVGAGI. Trimming removed 0 bases from V and 4 bases from J; junction bases left unmatched: 8. This CDR3 spans 16 amino acids. The chain's CDR3 is CASSYSWTGGSTEAFF. CDR3 DNA sequence: TGTGCCAGCAGTTACTCTTGGACAGGCGGTAGCACTGAAGCTTTCTTT.

The chain has TRBV30 and TRBJ1-1; the D gene is possibly TRBD1 (5 bases). The CDR3 has 13 amino acids. Trimming removed 2 bases from V and 1 base from J, with 8 bases in between. Germline loops: CDR1 GTSNPN, CDR2 SVGIG (reference sequence). CDR3 region: CAWSNQGNTEAFF. In DNA, the CDR3 is TGTGCCTGGAGTAACCAGGGGAACACTGAAGCTTTCTTT.

This chain links TRBV18 with TRBJ2-3, with 7 bases lining up with TRBD1. The CDR3 has 15 residues. Germline loops: CDR1 KGHSH, CDR2 LQKENI. The trim removed 5 bases at V and 2 bases at J, leaving 7 bases unmatched. The CDR3: CASSGDRKNTDTQYF. CDR3 DNA: TGTGCCAGCTCAGGGGACAGAAAGAACACAGATACGCAGTATTTT.

Only a few counts were recorded for this clonotype. The rearrangement links TRBV3-1 to TRBJ2-6; 15 positions match TRBD2. Germline CDR1 reads LGHDT; CDR2 reads YNNKEL (reference sequence). The CDR3 contains 18 residues. The V gene end was trimmed by 4 bases and the J gene end by 1 base; junction bases not matched to a gene: 2. CDR3 loop: CASSRGLAGGSGANVLTF. CDR3 bases: TGTGCCAGCAGCCGGGGACTAGCGGGAGGATCTGGGGCCAACGTCCTGACTTTC.

This clonotype was found once. V and J are TRBV28 and TRBJ2-7, with D perhaps being TRBD1 or TRBD2 (6 bases each). V lost 8 bases and J lost 4, with 12 bases in between. Germline lookup yields CDR1 MDHEN and CDR2 SYDVKM. This CDR3 is 12 amino acids long. CDR3: CASETGAYEQYF. The CDR3 DNA follows: TGTGCCAGCGAGACGGGGGCATACGAGCAGTACTTC.

This clonotype was counted a few times. This chain joins TRBV30 and TRBJ2-7; D gene uncertain. Trimming took off 2 bases at V and 1 base at J, with 12 bases between the two ends. The CDR3 runs 14 residues. Germline V gene sequence: CDR1 GTSNPN, CDR2 SVGIG (reference sequence). The CDR3 protein is CAWSWSLPSYEQYF. As DNA, the CDR3 is TGTGCCTGGAGTTGGTCACTACCATCCTACGAGCAGTACTTC. Combining the CDR3 with reference TRBV30 and TRBJ2-7 gives the whole variable domain SQTIHQWPATLVQPVGSPLSLECTVEGTSNPNLYWYRQAAGRGLQLLFYSVGIGQISSEVPQNLSASRPQDRQFILSSKKLLLSDSGFYLCAWSWSLPSYEQYFGPGTRLTVT.

CDR3 region: CASSRSGAGTDTQYF. As DNA, the CDR3 is TGTGCCAGCAGTCGTTCAGGGGCGGGCACAGATACGCAGTATTTT. The chain has TRBV12-3 or TRBV12-4 and TRBJ2-3; D is perhaps TRBD1 (6 bases). CDR3 size: 15 residues. Trimming removed 5 bases at V and 1 base at J, with 13 bases between.

This clonotype has only a few counts. The rearrangement links TRBV20-1 to TRBJ2-7, with 8 nucleotides matching TRBD2. Germline trimming cut 2 bases from V and 2 bases from J; bases unmatched to any gene: 5. This CDR3 has 14 residues. Germline lookup yields CDR1 DFQATT and CDR2 SNEGSKA (reference sequence). Here the CDR3 reads CSARRSGVPYEQYF. The DNA of the CDR3 is TGCAGTGCTAGACGTAGCGGGGTTCCCTACGAGCAGTACTTC.

V is TRBV3-1 and J is TRBJ2-5; 10 bases are shared with TRBD2. CDR1 LGHDT and CDR2 YNNKEL come from the germline V gene (reference sequence). V lost 6 bases to trimming and J lost 5 bases; unmatched junction nucleotides: 15. The CDR3 has 17 amino acids. CDR3 DNA: TGTGCCAGCAGACACCGACTCAAGCGGGAGGGCCGTGAGACCCAGTACTTC. Translation: CASRHRLKREGRETQYF.

This clonotype was picked up a small number of times. This chain connects TRBV5-1 to TRBJ1-1; TRBD1 is a possible D gene (6 bases). The CDR3 is made up of 17 amino acids. V was pared by 7 bases and J by 4 bases, with 26 bases between. Germline V CDR1 and CDR2: SGHRS, YFSETQ. CDR3 sequence: CASRPPNGQLGGTEAFF. The CDR3 region has the DNA TGCGCCAGCCGACCACCCAACGGACAGTTGGGAGGCACTGAAGCTTTCTTT.

This clonotype has a handful of counts. The rearrangement joins TRBV28 to TRBJ2-1, with D maybe TRBD2 (6 bases). CDR3 length: 17 amino acids. Trimming removed 8 bases at V and 2 bases at J, with 22 bases between. The V gene's germline CDR1 is MDHEN and CDR2 SYDVKM. The DNA of the CDR3 is TGTGCCAGCGTTCCCAACTTAGCGGATGGCCCCTACAATGAGCAGTTCTTC. Protein: CASVPNLADGPYNEQFF.

The chain couples TRBV10-3 to TRBJ2-1, with TRBD2 as a possible D gene (6 bases). The CDR3 extends over 13 amino acids. Germline V gene sequence: CDR1 ENHRY, CDR2 SYGVKD. V was pared by 6 bases and J by 9 bases, with 15 bases between. The CDR3, as DNA: TGTGCCATCAGACTCACTAGCTACGGTGAGCAGTTCTTC. This sequence encodes CAIRLTSYGEQFF.

This clonotype was counted only a few times. Here the CDR3 reads CASSEGLHRTRTERDTQYF. The CDR3 DNA follows: TGTGCCAGCAGTGAAGGGCTGCATAGGACGCGAACAGAGAGGGATACGCAGTATTTT. The chain links TRBV2 to TRBJ2-3; D gene uncertain. V was pared by 1 base and J by 6 bases, with 26 bases between. Germline loops: CDR1 SNHLY, CDR2 FYNNEI. This CDR3 is 19 amino acids long.

The gene calls are TRBV5-8 and TRBJ2-1, with 12 bases fitting TRBD2. With V trimmed by 6 bases and J by 2 bases, 9 bases remained unmatched. CDR1 is SGHTS, CDR2 YDEGEE, per germline. CDR3 length: 17 amino acids. In DNA, the CDR3 is TGTGCCAGCACCCCATCCCGGACTAGCGGGACCTACAATGAGCAGTTCTTC. Amino acid sequence: CASTPSRTSGTYNEQFF.

Comments on this clonotype: Sequence at one end of the junction differs from germline and may be a read error. The chain couples TRBV2 to TRBJ1-1, with D maybe TRBD1 (5 bases). Germline lookup yields CDR1 SNHLY and CDR2 FYNNEI. The CDR3 length is 16 residues. The CDR3 DNA reads TGTGCCAGCAGTGAAGCAGTAGACGGGGGAGACACTGAAGCTTCCTTT. It translates to CASSEAVDGGDTEASF.

This clonotype was detected only a few times. This chain links TRBV24-1 with TRBJ2-1; D not certain. The CDR3 extends over 12 amino acids. Germline V CDR1 and CDR2: KGHDR, SFDVKD. Trimming removed 5 bases from V and 9 bases from J, with 10 bases in between. This CDR3 is CATSGNVPEQFF. The CDR3 DNA reads TGTGCCACCAGTGGGAACGTTCCTGAGCAGTTCTTC.